What follows is one T cell receptor beta chain and its context. Its specificity is unknown. Donors were Caucasian adults residing in Nashville, Tennessee, USA. Using immunoSEQ multiplex PCR, the repertoire was profiled, and TCRdb retains in-frame clones only, with some absent. The sample has about 510,000 clones; 75% to 85% are singletons. The data are from a study of shared clonotypes between healthy human individuals. Findings and limits, study-wide: Investigators expected sequencing depth to affect clonotype sharing among donors.

Trimming pared 11 bases from V and 1 base from J, leaving 12 bases between. This CDR3 contains 12 residues. Looked up from germline, CDR1 is ENHRY and CDR2 is SYGVKD. The gene calls are TRBV10-3 and TRBJ2-7, with D perhaps matching TRBD1 (5 bases). This receptor was obtained from a woman in her thirties or forties in good health. Some clones in this sample may be carry-over from other donors' samples. Sequencing used PBMCs. Written as DNA, the CDR3 is TGTGCCTCAGGGCCCCATTCCTACGAGCAGTACTTC. Residues: CASGPHSYEQYF.